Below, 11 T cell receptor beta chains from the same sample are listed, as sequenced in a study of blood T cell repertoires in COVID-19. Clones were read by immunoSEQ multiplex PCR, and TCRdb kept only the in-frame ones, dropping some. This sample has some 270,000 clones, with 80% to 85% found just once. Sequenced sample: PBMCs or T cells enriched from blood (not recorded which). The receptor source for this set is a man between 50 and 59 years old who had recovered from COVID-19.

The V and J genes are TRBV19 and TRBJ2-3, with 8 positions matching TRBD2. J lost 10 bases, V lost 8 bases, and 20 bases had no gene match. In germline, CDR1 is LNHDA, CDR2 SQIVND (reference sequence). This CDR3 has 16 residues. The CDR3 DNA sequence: TGTGCCAGTTCAGGAACCGGGACTAGGTCCCGCTGGGCGCAGTATTTT. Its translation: CASSGTGTRSRWAQYF.

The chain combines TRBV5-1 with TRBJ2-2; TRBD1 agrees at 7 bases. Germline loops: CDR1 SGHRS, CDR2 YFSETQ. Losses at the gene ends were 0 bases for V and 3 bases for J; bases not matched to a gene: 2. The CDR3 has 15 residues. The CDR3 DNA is TGCGCCAGCAGCTTGGGGGACAGAGACACCGGGGAGCTGTTTTTT. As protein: CASSLGDRDTGELFF. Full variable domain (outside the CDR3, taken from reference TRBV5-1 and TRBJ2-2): KAGVTQTPRYLIKTRGQQVTLSCSPISGHRSVSWYQQTPGQGLQFLFEYFSETQRNKGNFPGRFSGRQFSNSRSEMNVSTLELGDSALYLCASSLGDRDTGELFFGEGSRLTVL.

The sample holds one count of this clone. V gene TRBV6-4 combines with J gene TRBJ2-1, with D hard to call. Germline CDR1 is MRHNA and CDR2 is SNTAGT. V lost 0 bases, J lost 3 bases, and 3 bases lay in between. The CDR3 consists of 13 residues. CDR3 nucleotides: TGTGCCAGCAGTGACTCGAGCTACAATGAGCAGTTCTTC. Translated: CASSDSSYNEQFF.

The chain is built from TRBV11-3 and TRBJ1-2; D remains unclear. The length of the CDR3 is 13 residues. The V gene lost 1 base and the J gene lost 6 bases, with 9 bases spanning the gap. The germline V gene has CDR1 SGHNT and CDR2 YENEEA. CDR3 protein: CASSLARLDGYTF. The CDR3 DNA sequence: TGTGCCAGCAGCTTAGCGAGACTCGATGGCTACACCTTC.

CDR3 sequence: CASSLGGPTDTQYF. CDR3 nucleotides: TGCGCCAGCAGCTTGGGGGGCCCCACAGATACGCAGTATTTT. The chain employs TRBV5-1 and TRBJ2-3, with D possibly TRBD1 on 5 matching bases. The length of the CDR3 is 14 residues. CDR1 and CDR2 from the germline V gene are SGHRS and YFSETQ. V lost 0 bases and J lost 2, with 7 bases in between. Variable domain in full (rest from reference TRBV5-1 and TRBJ2-3): KAGVTQTPRYLIKTRGQQVTLSCSPISGHRSVSWYQQTPGQGLQFLFEYFSETQRNKGNFPGRFSGRQFSNSRSEMNVSTLELGDSALYLCASSLGGPTDTQYFGPGTRLTVL.

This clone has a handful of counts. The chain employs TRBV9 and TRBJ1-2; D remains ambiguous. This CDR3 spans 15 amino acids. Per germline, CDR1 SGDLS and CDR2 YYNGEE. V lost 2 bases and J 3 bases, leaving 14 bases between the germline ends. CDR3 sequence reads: CASSVTLDGDYGYTF. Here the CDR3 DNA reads TGTGCCAGCAGCGTCACCCTGGACGGGGACTATGGCTACACCTTC.

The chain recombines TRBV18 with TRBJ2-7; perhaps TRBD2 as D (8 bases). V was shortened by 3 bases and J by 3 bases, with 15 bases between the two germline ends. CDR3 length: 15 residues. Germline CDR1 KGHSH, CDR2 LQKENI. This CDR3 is CASSPPGGGRYEQYF. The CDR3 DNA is TGTGCCAGCTCACCCCCGGGAGGGGGCCGCTACGAGCAGTACTTC.

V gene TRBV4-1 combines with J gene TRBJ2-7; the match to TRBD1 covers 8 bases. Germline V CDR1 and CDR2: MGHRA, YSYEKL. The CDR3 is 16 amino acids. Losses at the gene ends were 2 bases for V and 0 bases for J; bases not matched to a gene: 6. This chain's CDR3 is CASSQNRDRYSYEQYF. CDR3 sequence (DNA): TGCGCCAGCAGCCAAAATCGGGACAGGTACTCCTACGAGCAGTACTTC.

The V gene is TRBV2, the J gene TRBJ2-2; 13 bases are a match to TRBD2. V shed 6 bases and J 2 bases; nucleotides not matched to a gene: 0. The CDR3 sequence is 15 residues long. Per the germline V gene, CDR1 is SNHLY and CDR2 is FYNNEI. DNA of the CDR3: TGTGCCAGCAGGGGACTAGCGGGAAACACCGGGGAGCTGTTTTTT. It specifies CASRGLAGNTGELFF.

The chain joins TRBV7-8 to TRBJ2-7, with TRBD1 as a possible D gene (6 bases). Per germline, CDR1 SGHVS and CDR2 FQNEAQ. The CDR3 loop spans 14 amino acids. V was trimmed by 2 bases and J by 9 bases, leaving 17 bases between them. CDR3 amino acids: CASSLKDSRGRQYF. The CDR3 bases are TGTGCCAGCAGCTTAAAGGACAGTAGGGGTAGGCAGTACTTC.

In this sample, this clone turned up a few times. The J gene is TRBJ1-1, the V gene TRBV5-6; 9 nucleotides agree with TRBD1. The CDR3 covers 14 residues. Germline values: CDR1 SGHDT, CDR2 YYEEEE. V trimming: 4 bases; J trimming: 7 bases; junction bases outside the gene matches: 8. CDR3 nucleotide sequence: TGTGCCAGCAGCATACAGGGGGCGTGGGTTGAAGCTTTCTTT. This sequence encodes CASSIQGAWVEAFF.